The 9 T cell receptor beta chains reported below all come from one sample, sequenced in a study of shared clonotypes between healthy human individuals. Sequencing used immunoSEQ multiplex PCR; TCRdb keeps in-frame clones, though not all of them. This sample has 1.5 million to 1.9 million clones; 95% to 99% occur once, and the top ten carry about 0.45%. Sequences were obtained from naive CD4+ T cells sorted from blood. Subset here: CD45RA+ positively selected. These receptors originate from a man younger than 45 in good health.

Here the CDR3 reads CASSQETSGRTPFQYEQYF. The CDR3 nucleotides are TGTGCCAGCAGCCAAGAGACTAGCGGGAGGACCCCCTTTCAGTACGAGCAGTACTTC. This rearrangement joins TRBV4-2 to TRBJ2-7, with 13 bases aligning to TRBD2. The CDR3 runs 19 residues. Germline CDR1 is LGHNA and CDR2 is YNFKEQ. The junction had 12 bases not matched to a gene; V was cut back by 0 bases and J by 4 bases.

This chain joins TRBV18 and TRBJ2-3; D might be TRBD1 (5 bases). The CDR3 contains 18 residues. The V and J ends lost 2 bases and 0 bases respectively, with 18 bases between them. Germline loops: CDR1 KGHSH, CDR2 LQKENI. CDR3 protein: CASSPVKGRGRSTDTQYF. In DNA, the CDR3 is TGTGCCAGCTCACCAGTGAAGGGAAGGGGTCGGAGCACAGATACGCAGTATTTT.

The genes are TRBV27 and TRBJ2-1; D possibly matches TRBD1 or TRBD2 (5 bases each). The CDR3 contains 20 residues. The V and J ends lost 5 bases and 6 bases respectively, with 32 bases between them. Looked up from germline, CDR1 is MNHEY and CDR2 is SMNVEV (reference sequence). The DNA of the CDR3 is TGTGCCAGCAGTCTACGGCAGGGCAGGGTTAGGGCGGGCGTTGGCAATGAGCAGTTCTTC. Translating gives CASSLRQGRVRAGVGNEQFF.

The chain recombines TRBV6-9 with TRBJ2-1; 13 bases agree with TRBD2. Germline values: CDR1 MNHGY, CDR2 SVAAGI. The V segment lost 6 bases and the J segment 0 bases; nucleotides outside the gene matches: 20. The CDR3 extends over 22 amino acids. The CDR3: CASSRVWTSGRKILSSYNEQFF. The CDR3 DNA follows: TGTGCCAGCAGCCGGGTATGGACTAGCGGGAGAAAAATCCTTAGCTCCTACAATGAGCAGTTCTTC.

Details on this clone: This specimen includes other DNA sequences encoding the same CDR3. The chain couples TRBV9 to TRBJ2-7; D is possibly TRBD1 or TRBD2 (6 bases each). This CDR3 is built from 15 residues. Germline lookup yields CDR1 SGDLS and CDR2 YYNGEE. Trimming removed 0 bases from V and 4 bases from J, with 14 bases in between. The CDR3 sequence is CASSVEGGTTYEQYF. The CDR3 bases are TGTGCCAGCAGCGTAGAGGGCGGGACAACATACGAGCAGTACTTC.

Only one count was recorded for this clone. This rearrangement joins TRBV5-1 to TRBJ2-1; D is undetermined. The V end was cut by 1 base, the J end by 4 bases, with 9 bases between. Germline V CDR1 and CDR2: SGHRS, YFSETQ. The CDR3 totals 14 residues. The CDR3 DNA is TGCGCCAGCAGCTTGTCAAATAGTTACAATGAGCAGTTCTTC. Protein sequence: CASSLSNSYNEQFF.

The chain combines TRBV5-1 with TRBJ1-5; D is unresolved. The CDR3 is 14 residues long. Trimming pared 1 base from V and 3 bases from J, leaving 8 bases between. Germline CDR1 is SGHRS and CDR2 is YFSETQ. As DNA, the CDR3 is TGCGCCAGCAGCTTGAGCGGAGCCAATCAGCCCCAGCATTTT. Amino acids: CASSLSGANQPQHF.

The chain couples TRBV5-1 to TRBJ2-3; 9 bases line up with TRBD2. With 0 bases clipped from V and 5 bases from J, the junction kept 13 bases outside the gene matches. CDR1 is SGHRS and CDR2 is YFSETQ in the germline V gene. This CDR3 has 18 amino acids. Here the CDR3 reads CASSLAPAGGPSGDTQYF. Here the CDR3 DNA reads TGCGCCAGCAGCTTGGCCCCCGCGGGAGGGCCGAGTGGAGATACGCAGTATTTT.

The J gene is TRBJ2-1, the V gene TRBV13; 8 bases align to TRBD1. Unmatched junction bases numbered 13, after V lost 5 bases and J lost 7 bases. From germline, CDR1 is PRHDT and CDR2 FYEKMQ (reference sequence). This CDR3 spans 16 amino acids. The CDR3 DNA sequence: TGTGCCAGCAGCCGACGGGAAGGACAGGGTTGGAATGAGCAGTTCTTC. Its protein is CASSRREGQGWNEQFF.